This is a list of T cell receptor beta chains from one sample in a study of blood T cell repertoires in COVID-19. Generated by immunoSEQ multiplex PCR, the TCRdb table keeps only in-frame clones and is missing some. The sample holds 200,000 to 300,000 clones, approximately 86% seen once. Sequencing was carried out using peripheral blood. The receptors originated from a woman in her sixties with COVID-19, enrolled during active disease. The CDR3 runs from the conserved cysteine through the conserved F or W. The order of the fields is V gene, J gene, D gene, clone size, CDR3 protein, CDR3 DNA. D genes are given only for firm matches. Clone size is stated in some rows and not others, as once, few, many or a class when expanded.

V: TRBV19; J: TRBJ2-1; D: TRBD2; size: -; CDR3: CASTGNGLAGNEQFF; DNA: TGTGCCAGTACTGGGAATGGACTAGCGGGAAATGAGCAGTTCTTC
V: TRBV28; J: TRBJ2-6; D: -; size: -; CDR3: CASSLMGRGGANVLTF; DNA: TGTGCCAGCAGTTTGATGGGGCGAGGTGGGGCCAACGTCCTGACTTTC
V: TRBV5-1; J: TRBJ2-5; D: -; size: -; CDR3: CASSSNLETQYF; DNA: TGCGCCAGCAGCTCCAATTTGGAGACCCAGTACTTC
V: TRBV15; J: TRBJ1-3; D: -; size: -; CDR3: CATSRVRGSGNTIYF; DNA: TGTGCCACCAGCAGAGTCAGGGGTTCTGGAAACACCATATATTTT
V: TRBV28; J: TRBJ2-2; D: -; size: -; CDR3: CASGRLVGTGELFF; DNA: TGTGCCAGCGGTAGACTAGTGGGAACCGGGGAGCTGTTTTTT
V: TRBV6-6; J: TRBJ1-3; D: -; size: -; CDR3: CASRAAGAGNTIYF; DNA: TGTGCCAGCAGGGCCGCCGGGGCTGGAAACACCATATATTTT
V: TRBV30; J: TRBJ1-2; D: TRBD1; size: -; CDR3: CAWSVFPGQGGGYTF; DNA: TGTGCCTGGAGTGTATTCCCGGGACAGGGGGGTGGCTACACCTTC
V: TRBV6-1; J: TRBJ1-5; D: TRBD1; size: -; CDR3: CASSEALGQYQPQHF; DNA: TGTGCCAGCAGTGAAGCTCTGGGACAGTATCAGCCCCAGCATTTT
V: TRBV7-8; J: TRBJ2-7; D: -; size: -; CDR3: CASSRWADSEQYF; DNA: TGTGCCAGCAGCCGCTGGGCCGACAGCGAGCAGTACTTC
V: TRBV12-3/TRBV12-4; J: TRBJ1-1; D: -; size: -; CDR3: CASTRRADTEAFF; DNA: TGTGCCAGCACCCGCAGGGCTGACACTGAAGCTTTCTTT
V: TRBV6-5; J: TRBJ2-3; D: TRBD2; size: few; CDR3: CASSLAGTITDTQYF; DNA: TGTGCCAGCAGCCTAGCGGGAACCATCACAGATACGCAGTATTTT
V: TRBV19; J: TRBJ1-4; D: -; size: -; CDR3: CASRDATNEKLFF; DNA: TGTGCCAGCCGAGATGCAACTAATGAAAAACTGTTTTTT
V: TRBV4-2; J: TRBJ2-6; D: -; size: -; CDR3: CASSQDRQGGAGANVLTF; DNA: TGTGCCAGCAGCCAAGATCGTCAAGGGGGGGCTGGGGCCAACGTCCTGACTTTC
V: TRBV11-3; J: TRBJ2-5; D: TRBD1; size: once; CDR3: CASSLETPGQGEETQYF; DNA: TGTGCCAGCAGCTTAGAGACGCCGGGACAGGGAGAAGAGACCCAGTACTTC
V: TRBV6-4; J: TRBJ2-1; D: TRBD2; size: -; CDR3: CASSVEREGIYEQFF; DNA: TGTGCCAGCAGTGTGGAGCGGGAGGGTATCTATGAGCAGTTCTTC
V: TRBV4-2; J: TRBJ1-5; D: TRBD1; size: -; CDR3: CASSQGMGQGDQPQHF; DNA: TGTGCCAGCAGCCAAGGAATGGGGCAGGGGGACCAGCCCCAGCATTTT
V: TRBV30; J: TRBJ1-3; D: -; size: -; CDR3: CAWNWGDRLSSGNTIYF; DNA: TGTGCCTGGAATTGGGGAGACAGGTTGTCCTCTGGAAACACCATATATTTT